The rows below give T cell receptor beta chains drawn from one sample of a study of blood T cell repertoires in COVID-19. Measured with immunoSEQ multiplex PCR; TCRdb has only the in-frame clones, and not every one. The sample gives about 150,000 clones, about nine tenths of which show up once; about 2.5% is in the top ten. Sequencing was carried out using peripheral blood. These receptor sequences come from a woman between 70 and 85 years old with acute or convalescent COVID-19. Each CDR3 is given with its conserved first and last residue. Each record gives: clone size, V gene, J gene, D gene, CDR3 protein, CDR3 DNA. The D gene is left open where the match is weak. Size tells how often a clone was seen (once, few, many) or the class of an expanded clone, and some rows leave it out.

NA,TRBV4-2,TRBJ1-2,NA,CASSQDVGGWGNYGYTF,TGTGCCAGCAGCCAAGATGTCGGCGGGTGGGGTAACTATGGCTACACCTTC
NA,TRBV27,TRBJ2-1,TRBD2,CASSGRTSGATSYNEQFF,TGTGCCAGCAGTGGTCGGACTAGCGGGGCAACTTCCTACAATGAGCAGTTCTTC
NA,TRBV5-1,TRBJ2-1,NA,CASSLSPGDPNEQFF,TGCGCCAGCAGCTTGTCGCCAGGGGATCCAAATGAGCAGTTCTTC
few,TRBV9,TRBJ1-2,TRBD1,CASSVNTPTGGSEGYTF,TGTGCCAGCAGCGTAAACACACCTACAGGGGGCTCCGAAGGCTACACCTTC
NA,TRBV2,TRBJ2-6,TRBD1,CASSGDRGIAGANVLTF,TGTGCCAGCAGTGGAGACAGGGGGATTGCTGGGGCCAACGTCCTGACTTTC
NA,TRBV27,TRBJ1-2,NA,CASSLNAGGRRGYTF,TGTGCCAGCAGTTTAAACGCGGGGGGACGTCGGGGCTACACCTTC
NA,TRBV7-6,TRBJ2-1,TRBD2,CASSSRTSGVAYNEQFF,TGTGCCAGCAGCTCCCGGACTAGCGGGGTCGCCTACAATGAGCAGTTCTTC
NA,TRBV12-5,TRBJ2-1,TRBD2,CASGLSGGYSYNEQFF,TGTGCTAGTGGTTTGAGCGGGGGTTACTCCTACAATGAGCAGTTCTTC
NA,TRBV30,TRBJ1-2,NA,CAWSVGGGAPFDGYTF,TGTGCCTGGAGTGTGGGGGGAGGGGCTCCGTTCGATGGCTACACCTTC
few,TRBV5-8,TRBJ1-1,NA,CASSTSGFRDTEAFF,TGTGCCAGCAGTACGAGCGGTTTTAGGGACACTGAAGCTTTCTTT
once,TRBV18,TRBJ2-2,TRBD1,CASSRKKDRGLSNTGELFF,TGTGCCAGCTCACGTAAAAAAGACAGGGGGCTATCGAACACCGGGGAGCTGTTTTTT
once,TRBV4-2,TRBJ1-5,TRBD1,CASSHVGTGRFNQPQHF,TGTGCCAGCAGCCACGTAGGGACAGGGAGGTTCAATCAGCCCCAGCATTTT
NA,TRBV5-6,TRBJ1-5,NA,CASSYGTTGQPQHF,TGTGCCAGCAGCTACGGGACAACTGGTCAGCCCCAGCATTTT
NA,TRBV5-1,TRBJ1-2,NA,CASSFTPQGRDGYTF,TGCGCCAGCAGCTTCACTCCCCAGGGGAGGGATGGCTACACCTTC
NA,TRBV7-6,TRBJ1-4,TRBD1,CASSSARQGLSEKLFF,TGTGCCAGCAGCAGCGCTAGACAGGGCCTTTCGGAAAAACTGTTTTTT
NA,TRBV19,TRBJ2-1,TRBD1,CASSKSGTGTNEQFF,TGTGCCAGTAGTAAGTCCGGGACAGGGACCAATGAGCAGTTCTTC
once,TRBV28,TRBJ2-3,NA,CASTAAGAKDTQYF,TGTGCCAGCACCGCCGCGGGGGCGAAAGATACGCAGTATTTT
NA,TRBV3-1/TRBV3-2,TRBJ1-1,NA,CASSPRQTEAFF,TGTGCCAGCAGCCCCAGACAAACTGAAGCTTTCTTT
NA,TRBV6-5,TRBJ2-1,NA,CATRQDSYNEQFF,TGTGCCACCCGCCAGGACTCCTACAATGAGCAGTTCTTC
once,TRBV5-6,TRBJ1-1,TRBD1,CASRTGMNTEAFF,TGTGCCAGCAGGACAGGGATGAACACTGAAGCTTTCTTT
NA,TRBV6-5,TRBJ1-1,NA,CASFGGTEAFF,TGTGCCAGTTTTGGGGGGACTGAAGCTTTCTTT
NA,TRBV18,TRBJ1-1,TRBD1,CASSPGGLAFF,TGTGCCAGCTCCCCAGGGGGGTTGGCTTTCTTT
NA,TRBV24-1,TRBJ1-2,NA,CATSDLDRIYGYTF,TGTGCCACCAGTGATTTGGACAGGATCTATGGCTACACCTTC
NA,TRBV4-1,TRBJ2-3,TRBD2,CASSPILAGTTDTQYF,TGCGCCAGCAGCCCGATACTAGCGGGGACCACAGATACGCAGTATTTT
NA,TRBV3-1/TRBV3-2,TRBJ2-1,NA,CASSGRGGAPYNEQFF,TGTGCCAGCAGCGGGAGGGGGGGGGCCCCCTACAATGAGCAGTTCTTC
NA,TRBV21-1,TRBJ1-5,NA,CASSNDACSEPGLEVDQPQHF,TGTGCCAGCAGCAATGACGCCTGTTCGGAACCGGGACTGGAAGTAGATCAGCCCCAGCATTTT